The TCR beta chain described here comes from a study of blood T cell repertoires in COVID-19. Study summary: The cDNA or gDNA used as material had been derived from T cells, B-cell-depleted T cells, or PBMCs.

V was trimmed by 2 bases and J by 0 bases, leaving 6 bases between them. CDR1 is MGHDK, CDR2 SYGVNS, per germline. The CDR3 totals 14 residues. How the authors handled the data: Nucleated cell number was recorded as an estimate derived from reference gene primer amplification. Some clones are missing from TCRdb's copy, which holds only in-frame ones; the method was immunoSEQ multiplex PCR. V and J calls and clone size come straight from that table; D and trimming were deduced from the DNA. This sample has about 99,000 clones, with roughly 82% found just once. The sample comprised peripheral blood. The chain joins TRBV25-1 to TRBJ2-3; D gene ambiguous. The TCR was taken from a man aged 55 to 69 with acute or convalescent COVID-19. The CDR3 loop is CASSEELSTDTQYF. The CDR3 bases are TGTGCCAGCAGTGAAGAACTCAGCACAGATACGCAGTATTTT.